This T cell receptor beta chain was observed in a study of cytotoxic CD8 clonotypes in ibrutinib-treated CLL. Notes on the study in general: Clonality grew at ibrutinib response; at progression, it decreased back toward baseline.

Only in-frame clones appear in the TCRdb table, and some are missing; sequencing was by immunoSEQ multiplex PCR. Counted here are some 310,000 clones, just under 80% occurring once; the ten biggest clones make up 6.5% to 8.5%. Turning to this clone: As yet, its antigen is unknown.

Trimming took 4 bases from V and 1 from J, leaving 17 bases between them. The CDR3 consists of 16 residues. Germline loops: CDR1 SGHTA, CDR2 FQGNSA. This receptor was taken from a human donor with chronic lymphocytic leukemia. This sequence joins TRBV7-2 and TRBJ2-7, with a possible D match to TRBD1 (6 bases). This specimen was PBMCs, taken before ibrutinib treatment. In DNA, the CDR3 is TGTGCCAGCAGCTACAGGGCGCGGTTTAGTTCCTACGAGCAGTACTTC. Residues: CASSYRARFSSYEQYF.